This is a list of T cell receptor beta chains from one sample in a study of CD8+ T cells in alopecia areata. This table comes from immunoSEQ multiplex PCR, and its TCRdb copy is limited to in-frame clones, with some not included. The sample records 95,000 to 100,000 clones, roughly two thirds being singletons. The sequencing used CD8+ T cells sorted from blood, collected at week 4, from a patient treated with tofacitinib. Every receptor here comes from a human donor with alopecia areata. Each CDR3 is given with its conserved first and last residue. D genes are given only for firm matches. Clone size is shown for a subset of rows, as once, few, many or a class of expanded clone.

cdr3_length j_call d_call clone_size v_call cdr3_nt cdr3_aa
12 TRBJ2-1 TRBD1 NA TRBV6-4 TGTGCCAGCAGTGTAGGGGGCGGTGAGCAGTTCTTC CASSVGGGEQFF
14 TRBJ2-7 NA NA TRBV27 TGTGCCAGCGGCACGGGACTCAGTTCCTACGAGCAGTACTTC CASGTGLSSYEQYF
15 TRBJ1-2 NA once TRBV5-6 TGTGCCAGCAGCCTCCCTAAAGCGGGGTACTATGGCTACACCTTC CASSLPKAGYYGYTF
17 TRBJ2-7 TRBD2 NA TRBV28 TGTGCCAGCAGTACCCGGACTAGCGGGGTAGGAAACTACGAGCAGTACTTC CASSTRTSGVGNYEQYF
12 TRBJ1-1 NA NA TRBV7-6 TGTGCCAGCAGCCGACTAAACACTGAAGCTTTCTTT CASSRLNTEAFF
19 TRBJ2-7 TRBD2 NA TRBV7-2 TGTGCCAGCAGCTTAGGACTCTGGGGACTAGCGGACAGGCTTCACGAGCAGTACTTC CASSLGLWGLADRLHEQYF
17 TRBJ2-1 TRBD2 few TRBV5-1 TGCGCCAGCAGCCCCCCCGGGAGGGCTGGAACCTACAATGAGCAGTTCTTC CASSPPGRAGTYNEQFF
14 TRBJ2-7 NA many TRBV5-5 TGTGCCAGCAGCTGGGACGCTGCCACCTACGAGCAGTACTTC CASSWDAATYEQYF
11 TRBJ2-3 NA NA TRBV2 TGTGCCAGCATCCGGACAGATACGCAGTATTTT CASIRTDTQYF
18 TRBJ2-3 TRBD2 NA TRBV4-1 TGCGCCAGCAGCCAAGATCCGACGCGGGAGATATACACAGATACGCAGTATTTT CASSQDPTREIYTDTQYF
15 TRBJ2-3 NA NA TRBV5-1 TGCGCCAGCAGCCCGTGGACTGATTCCACAGATACGCAGTATTTT CASSPWTDSTDTQYF
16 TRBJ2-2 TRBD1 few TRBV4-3 TGCGCCAGCAGCTTGGACAGGGGATATAGCACCGGGGAGCTGTTTTTT CASSLDRGYSTGELFF
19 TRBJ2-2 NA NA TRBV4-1 TGCGCCAGCAGCCAAGGCCAGCGGGTTATCGCTACAAACACCGGGGAGCTGTTTTTT CASSQGQRVIATNTGELFF
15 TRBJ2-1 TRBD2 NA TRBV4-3 TGCGCCAGCAGCCAAGATAGCGGGGGGTACAATGAGCAGTTCTTC CASSQDSGGYNEQFF
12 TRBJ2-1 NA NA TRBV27 TGTGCCAGCAGTCTTGGGGGGACTGAGCAGTTCTTC CASSLGGTEQFF
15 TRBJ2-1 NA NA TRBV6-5 TGTGCCAGCAGGCGGGACGGTCGGTGGGTAGATGAGCAGTTCTTC CASRRDGRWVDEQFF
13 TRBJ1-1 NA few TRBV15 TGTGCCACCAGCCCCCGTATTAACACTGAAGCTTTCTTT CATSPRINTEAFF
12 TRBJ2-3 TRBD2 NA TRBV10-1 TGCGCCAGAGGACTAGCGGAAGATACGCAGTATTTT CARGLAEDTQYF
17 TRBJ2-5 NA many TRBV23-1 TGCGCCAGCAGTCTAAACACCTACAGGGATACCCAAGAGACCCAGTACTTC CASSLNTYRDTQETQYF
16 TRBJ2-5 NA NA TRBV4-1 TGCGCCAGCAGAGATCAGGGGGGGATTCGGCAAGAGACCCAGTACTTC CASRDQGGIRQETQYF
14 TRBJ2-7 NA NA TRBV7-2 TGTGCCAGCAGCTTTTATCGGCGGGCCTACGAGCAGTACTTC CASSFYRRAYEQYF
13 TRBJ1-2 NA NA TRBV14 TGTGCCAGCAGCCCCCCCGGGGAAAGCGGCTACACCTTC CASSPPGESGYTF
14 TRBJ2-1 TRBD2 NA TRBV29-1 TGCAGCGTTGCTGATGTCCGGGGGGGTAATGAGCAGTTCTTC CSVADVRGGNEQFF
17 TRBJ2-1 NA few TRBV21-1 TGTGCCAGCAGCAAAGTACGGAGGTGTCCCTCCTACAATGAGCAGTTCTTC CASSKVRRCPSYNEQFF
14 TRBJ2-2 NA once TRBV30 TGTGCCTGGAGTGCCCTGCGGGTTAGAGGGGAGCTGTTTTTT CAWSALRVRGELFF